A single sample is the source of the 16 T cell receptor beta chains below, sequenced in a study of CD8 T cells in Susac syndrome. When the RNA was reverse transcribed, random hexamers were used with an input of roughly 0.45 to 1 ug. TCRdb analysed the immunoSEQ multiplex PCR reads with MiXCR anew, one entry per CDR3 protein. The table shows about 180,000 distinct CDR3 sequences, with 90% to 97% occurring only once. The sequencing sample was made of CD4+ T cells from PBMCs. The receptor set was obtained from a human donor with multiple sclerosis.

The gene calls are TRBV27 and TRBJ2-7, with a tentative D call TRBD2 (6 bases). Germline V gene sequence: CDR1 MNHEY, CDR2 SMNVEV (reference sequence). CDR3 length: 15 amino acids. V shed 5 bases and J shed 4 bases, with 18 bases lying between them. The CDR3, as DNA: TGTGCCAGCAGTCACTTCAGGGAGGCGGGGTACGAGCAGTACTTC. Translated: CASSHFREAGYEQYF.

The chain carries TRBV13 and TRBJ1-4; tentative D call: TRBD1 (5 bases). This CDR3 comprises 13 residues. Trimming stripped 3 bases from V and 7 bases from J, with 9 bases between. In germline, CDR1 is PRHDT, CDR2 FYEKMQ (reference sequence). The CDR3 region has the DNA TGTGCCAGCAGCTTCGCAGGGTTTGAAAAACTGTTTTTT. It translates to CASSFAGFEKLFF. Using reference TRBV13 and TRBJ1-4 for the parts outside the CDR3, the full variable domain is AAGVIQSPRHLIKEKRETATLKCYPIPRHDTVYWYQQGPGQDPQFLISFYEKMQSDKGSIPDRFSAQQFSDYHSELNMSSLELGDSALYFCASSFAGFEKLFFGSGTQLSVL.

J is TRBJ2-5 and V is TRBV25-1, with 9 nucleotides matching TRBD2. Germline V gives CDR1 MGHDK, CDR2 SYGVNS. The CDR3 is 15 amino acids. The trim removed 1 base at V and 4 bases at J, leaving 4 bases unmatched. As DNA, the CDR3 is TGTGCCAGCAGTGAATGGGCGGGGGGGACAGAGACCCAGTACTTC. It is translated as CASSEWAGGTETQYF.

CDR3 region: CASIPGGAYNEQFF. CDR3 DNA: TGTGCCAGCATCCCAGGGGGAGCCTACAATGAGCAGTTCTTC. This rearrangement joins TRBV28 to TRBJ2-1; the match to TRBD1 covers 7 bases. The CDR3 totals 14 residues. V dropped 7 bases and J dropped 2; count of bases not matched to a gene: 5. Germline-derived CDR1 and CDR2 are MDHEN and SYDVKM.

V gene TRBV7-2 combines with J gene TRBJ2-3, with TRBD2 as a possible D gene (5 bases). Germline V CDR1 and CDR2: SGHTA, FQGNSA. The CDR3 spans 14 residues. V dropped 3 bases and J dropped 7 bases, with 14 bases sitting between them. In DNA form, the CDR3 reads TGTGCCAGCAGCTTTCCGCTAGCCCTCTATACGCAGTATTTT. Amino acids: CASSFPLALYTQYF.

This chain connects TRBV6-4 to TRBJ2-7, with TRBD1 matching over 8 bases. There are 14 residues in the CDR3. V dropped 6 bases and J dropped 0; count of bases not matched to a gene: 4. In germline, CDR1 is MRHNA, CDR2 SNTAGT. As DNA, the CDR3 is TGTGCCAGCAGCCCGGACAGGGCCTCCTACGAGCAGTACTTC. Its translation: CASSPDRASYEQYF.

The rearrangement links TRBV27 to TRBJ2-2; no clear D. Trimming shortened V by 7 bases and J by 0 bases, and 12 bases separated the two germline ends. Looked up from germline, CDR1 is MNHEY and CDR2 is SMNVEV (reference sequence). The CDR3 loop spans 15 amino acids. DNA for the CDR3: TGTGCCAGCACCTCGGCAGGCACGAACACCGGGGAGCTGTTTTTT. Protein product: CASTSAGTNTGELFF.

The chain is built from TRBV7-6 and TRBJ2-1; TRBD1 might be the D (5 bases). The CDR3 sequence is 14 residues long. V was pared by 1 base and J by 10 bases, with 14 bases between. Germline V CDR1 and CDR2: SGHVS, FNYEAQ. The CDR3 bases are TGTGCCAGCAGCTTAGGGACAAACATCGCAGAGCAGTTCTTC. Its translation: CASSLGTNIAEQFF.

The chain uses TRBV6-6 and TRBJ2-3, with D tentatively TRBD1 (5 bases). The CDR3 sequence is 15 residues long. With 5 bases removed from V and 6 bases from J, the gap between germline ends came to 18 bases. Germline V gene sequence: CDR1 MNHNY, CDR2 SVGAGI (reference sequence). The CDR3 spells CASSPPKNRRDTQYF. The CDR3 DNA is TGTGCCAGCAGTCCTCCTAAGAACAGGCGTGATACGCAGTATTTT.

The chain links TRBV28 to TRBJ2-5; D gene unclear. CDR1 MDHEN and CDR2 SYDVKM come from the germline V gene. The CDR3 consists of 12 residues. V was pared by 3 bases and J by 5 bases, with 7 bases between. The CDR3 is CASSFQDETQYF. DNA of the CDR3: TGTGCCAGCAGTTTCCAGGACGAGACCCAGTACTTC.

This chain uses TRBV5-6 with TRBJ2-3; D gene uncertain. The V end was cut by 2 bases, the J end by 2 bases, with 9 bases between. Germline CDR1 and CDR2: SGHDT and YYEEEE. CDR3 length: 14 residues. The CDR3 nucleotides read TGTGCCAGCAGCTTCGGGCGGTACACAGATACGCAGTATTTT. This translates into CASSFGRYTDTQYF.

This rearrangement joins TRBV30 to TRBJ2-3, with a weak D call TRBD2 (5 bases). Germline CDR1 and CDR2: GTSNPN and SVGIG (reference sequence). Trimming removed 1 base at V and 6 bases at J, with 11 bases between. This CDR3 has 13 amino acids. This CDR3 is CAWSAPGGDTQYF. Written as DNA, the CDR3 is TGTGCCTGGAGTGCCCCTGGCGGGGATACGCAGTATTTT.

This chain connects TRBV7-6 to TRBJ1-1, with a tentative D call TRBD1 (6 bases). Trimming stripped 3 bases from V and 3 bases from J, with 11 bases between. CDR3 length: 14 residues. CDR1 and CDR2 (germline): SGHVS, FNYEAQ. The CDR3 bases are TGTGCCAGCAGCTTGGGGGGGCCGGACACTGAAGCTTTCTTT. It is translated as CASSLGGPDTEAFF.

The chain couples TRBV2 to TRBJ2-6; a weak D match, TRBD1 (5 bases). V lost 5 bases and J lost 4, with 12 bases in between. Germline values: CDR1 SNHLY, CDR2 FYNNEI. CDR3 length: 15 residues. The CDR3, as DNA: TGTGCCAGCAGTAAGCAGGGTACCGGGGCCAACGTCCTGACTTTC. This translates into CASSKQGTGANVLTF. Full variable domain (remainder filled in from reference TRBV2 and TRBJ2-6): EPEVTQTPSHQVTQMGQEVILRCVPISNHLYFYWYRQILGQKVEFLVSFYNNEISEKSEIFDDQFSVERPDGSNFTLKIRSTKLEDSAMYFCASSKQGTGANVLTFGAGSRLTVL.

The chain links TRBV12-3 or TRBV12-4 to TRBJ1-2; a weak D match, TRBD1 (6 bases). Between the trimmed V and J ends, which lost 1 base and 2 bases, there was a span of 14 bases. There are 16 residues in the CDR3. CDR3 amino acids: CASSLGPSGGNYGYTF. CDR3 sequence (DNA): TGTGCCAGCAGTTTAGGCCCTTCTGGGGGCAACTATGGCTACACCTTC.

The count of this clonotype is one. V gene TRBV20-1 combines with J gene TRBJ1-4; D gene unclear. CDR3 size: 12 residues. Germline assignment: CDR1 DFQATT and CDR2 SNEGSKA (reference sequence). V was pared by 3 bases and J by 7 bases, with 9 bases between. CDR3 DNA sequence: TGCAGTGCTAGTCGTAGTAGTGAAAAACTGTTTTTT. Its translation is CSASRSSEKLFF.